This record covers a single T cell receptor (beta chain). This CDR3 has 16 residues. CDR1 is LGHDT and CDR2 is YNNKEL in the germline V gene (reference sequence). V gave up 0 bases and J gave up 0 bases, with 12 bases separating them. This specimen comes from a study of blood T cell repertoires in COVID-19. Overall study context: Nucleic acid was either cDNA or gDNA, and it came from T cells, B-cell-depleted T cells, or PBMCs.

Per the authors' pipeline: For nucleated cells, counts were estimated from reference gene primer amplification. Assay used: immunoSEQ multiplex PCR; TCRdb lists only in-frame clones, some missing. V, J and clone size are taken as reported in that table, and D and trimming were inferred from the DNA itself. The data hold 200,000 to 250,000 clones, with around 80% observed a single time. The chain is built from TRBV3-1 (or the pseudogene TRBV3-2) and TRBJ2-7; D uncertain. The sequencing input was peripheral blood. The receptor's source is a woman aged 80 or over with acute or convalescent COVID-19. The CDR3 is CASSQDSSISSYEQYF. The CDR3 coding sequence is TGTGCCAGCAGCCAAGATTCTTCGATTAGCTCCTACGAGCAGTACTTC.